Each of the 22 T cell receptor beta chains below was sequenced from the same sample in a study of beta chain features in type 1 diabetes. Of the isolated RNA, all was reverse transcribed, and so the sequenced material was expressed TCRB transcripts. The protocol was immunoSEQ multiplex PCR, while the TCRdb copy is restricted to in-frame clones and leaves out a portion. The sample lists approximately 250,000 clones, under 13% occurring once. Study results and limitations: Moderately but significantly shorter TCRB CDR3s were found in Type 1 diabetes patients in all four CD4+ subsets.

No cognate antigen is known for these TCRs. Material: naive CD4+ T cells from blood. Receptors originate from a man aged 25 to 40 with type 1 diabetes.

This clone was detected a few times. The genes are TRBV4-3 and TRBJ2-2; TRBD2 agrees at 14 bases. The V segment lost 2 bases and the J segment 5 bases; nucleotides outside the gene matches: 4. CDR3 length: 17 residues. Germline V gives CDR1 LGHNA, CDR2 YSLEER. The CDR3 region is CASSQPGLAGGTGELFF. For the CDR3, the DNA is TGCGCCAGCAGCCAACCTGGACTAGCGGGGGGTACCGGGGAGCTGTTTTTT.

The rearrangement links TRBV20-1 to TRBJ1-2; D unclear. This CDR3 is 8 amino acids long. CDR1 and CDR2 (germline): DFQATT, SNEGSKA (reference sequence). Deletions cut 6 bases from V and 8 bases from J, with 4 bases between. The CDR3, as DNA: TGCAGTGCCCCAGGCTACACCTTC. It specifies CSAPGYTF.

This clone was found a few times. This rearrangement joins TRBV4-2 to TRBJ2-5; the match to TRBD2 covers 7 bases. Germline CDR1 reads LGHNA; CDR2 reads YNFKEQ. The CDR3 consists of 15 residues. With V trimmed by 1 base and J by 0 bases, 2 bases remained unmatched. The CDR3 region is CASSQASGNQETQYF. In DNA, the CDR3 is TGTGCCAGCAGCCAAGCGAGCGGGAACCAAGAGACCCAGTACTTC.

This clone appeared a few times. The chain uses TRBV5-1 and TRBJ1-1; D remains ambiguous. With 3 bases removed from V and 4 bases from J, the gap between germline ends came to 10 bases. The germline CDR1 and CDR2 sequences are SGHRS and YFSETQ. This CDR3 has 13 amino acids. CDR3 sequence (DNA): TGCGCCAGCAGCTCGCCTGGAGGCACTGAAGCTTTCTTT. Protein: CASSSPGGTEAFF.

This clone showed up just a few times. This sequence joins TRBV11-1 and TRBJ1-1; 8 bases are a match to TRBD1. The CDR3 length is 15 residues. Germline V lookup: CDR1 SGHAT, CDR2 FQDESV (reference sequence). The V segment lost 6 bases and the J segment 0 bases; nucleotides outside the gene matches: 6. DNA for the CDR3: TGTGCCAGCAGTTCGACAGGGGTAATGAACACTGAAGCTTTCTTT. This gives the protein CASSSTGVMNTEAFF.

In its sample, this clone was seen a few times. This chain joins TRBV7-8 and TRBJ1-2; TRBD1 matches 8 bases. From germline, CDR1 is SGHVS and CDR2 FQNEAQ. V gave up 5 bases and J gave up 3 bases; unmatched junction bases: 5. This CDR3 spans 14 amino acids. The CDR3 here is CASSTAGGDYGYTF. CDR3 DNA sequence: TGTGCCAGCAGCACCGCAGGGGGCGACTATGGCTACACCTTC.

The CDR3 DNA sequence: TGTGCCAGCAGCTCGCCGGGACAGGGGACATACGAGCAGTACTTC. It is translated as CASSSPGQGTYEQYF. V usage is TRBV7-2 and J usage is TRBJ2-7, with 10 bases identical to TRBD1. V lost 4 bases and J lost 4; bases outside the gene matches: 7. The CDR3 has 15 residues. The germline CDR1 and CDR2 sequences are SGHTA and FQGNSA.

This clone was detected a few times. V and J are TRBV5-1 and TRBJ2-1, with D uncertain. CDR1 is SGHRS and CDR2 is YFSETQ in the germline V gene. This CDR3 comprises 14 residues. The V end was cut by 4 bases, the J end by 9 bases, with 17 bases between. The CDR3 nucleotides are TGCGCCAGCAGCCAGATGACGAGGCGGAGTGAGCAGTTCTTC. This gives the protein CASSQMTRRSEQFF.

This clone was counted between two and nine times. The rearrangement uses TRBV7-3 and TRBJ2-1; 7 bases map to TRBD2. Trimming cost V 2 bases and J 6 bases; bases outside gene matches: 1. The CDR3 has 13 residues. Germline V gene lookup returns CDR1 SGHTA and CDR2 FQGTGA. CDR3 sequence reads: CASSLAGVNEQFF. CDR3 coding DNA: TGTGCCAGCAGCTTAGCGGGGGTCAATGAGCAGTTCTTC.

The chain is built from TRBV30 and TRBJ2-1, with TRBD1 matching 7 bases. The germline V gene encodes CDR1 GTSNPN and CDR2 SVGIG (reference sequence). J lost 4 bases, V lost 3 bases, and 6 bases had no gene match. The CDR3 sequence is 14 residues long. This CDR3 is CAWRLRGLYNEQFF. CDR3 bases: TGTGCCTGGAGATTGAGGGGGCTATACAATGAGCAGTTCTTC.

This clone was seen a handful of times. The rearrangement joins TRBV29-1 to TRBJ1-5, with 9 nucleotides matching TRBD1. Looked up from germline, CDR1 is SQVTM and CDR2 is ANQGSEA. V was pared by 7 bases and J by 6 bases, with 4 bases of the junction left unmatched. The CDR3 is made up of 12 amino acids. The CDR3 DNA follows: TGCAGCGCAAGACAGGGGGGTCAGCCCCAGCATTTT. This sequence encodes CSARQGGQPQHF.

V and J are TRBV6-6 and TRBJ2-7; a possible D gene is TRBD2 (7 bases). This CDR3 is 16 amino acids long. V lost 6 bases, J lost 2 bases, and 20 bases lay in between. Germline-derived CDR1 and CDR2 are MNHNY and SVGAGI (reference sequence). CDR3 sequence: CASSRLGGGPTYEQYF. In DNA form, the CDR3 reads TGTGCCAGCAGCCGTTTGGGAGGGGGGCCGACCTACGAGCAGTACTTC.

The chain has TRBV7-8 and TRBJ2-7; 7 bases fit TRBD1. This CDR3 has 12 residues. After removal of 5 bases from V and 4 bases from J, the junction contained 2 bases not matched to a gene. Per germline, CDR1 SGHVS and CDR2 FQNEAQ. CDR3 in DNA: TGTGCCAGCAGCCTGGGACAGTACGAGCAGTACTTC. Amino acids: CASSLGQYEQYF.

This clone was seen a single time. The chain couples TRBV11-3 to TRBJ1-3; D is uncertain. CDR1 is SGHNT, CDR2 YENEEA, per germline. V was trimmed by 6 bases and J by 1 base, leaving 13 bases between them. This CDR3 spans 15 amino acids. The CDR3 bases are TGTGCCAGCAGACGTAGAGGGAGGTCTGGAAACACCATATATTTT. Translation gives CASRRRGRSGNTIYF.

This clone was found a few times. The J gene is TRBJ1-2, the V gene TRBV10-2, with D possibly being TRBD1 (5 bases). The V end lost 6 bases, the J end lost 4 bases, and 21 bases lay between the germline ends. The CDR3 runs to 16 residues. Per germline, CDR1 WSHSY and CDR2 SAAADI. The CDR3 bases are TGCGCCAGCAGGTCCACGGCAGGAGGGGTTATCTATGGCTACACCTTC. Its translation is CASRSTAGGVIYGYTF.

CDR3 nucleotide sequence: TGTGCCAGCAGCTTAGGGGGCGCTGGTGGCTACACCTTC. It encodes CASSLGGAGGYTF. The chain links TRBV7-9 to TRBJ1-2, with a possible D match to TRBD1 (5 bases). Germline assignment: CDR1 SEHNR and CDR2 FQNEAQ (reference sequence). V shed 1 base and J shed 7 bases, with 10 bases lying between them. The CDR3 runs 13 residues.

V and J are TRBV7-9 and TRBJ2-3; D may be TRBD2 (5 bases). The V gene lost 5 bases and the J gene lost 4 bases, with 7 bases spanning the gap. CDR3 length: 12 residues. In germline, CDR1 is SEHNR, CDR2 FQNEAQ (reference sequence). DNA for the CDR3: TGTGCCAGCAGCCGAGGGTCAGATACGCAGTATTTT. This sequence encodes CASSRGSDTQYF.

This chain uses TRBV5-6 with TRBJ1-1, with D possibly being TRBD1 (5 bases). The CDR3 loop spans 13 amino acids. V was trimmed by 0 bases and J by 7 bases, leaving 10 bases between them. Germline V CDR1 and CDR2: SGHDT, YYEEEE. The CDR3 spells CASSLVQGGEAFF. The CDR3 DNA reads TGTGCCAGCAGCTTGGTTCAGGGCGGTGAAGCTTTCTTT.

This clone has a handful of counts. The chain carries TRBV23-1 and TRBJ1-3; D not resolved. TRBV23-1 is annotated as an ORF whose role is uncertain. The CDR3 extends over 15 amino acids. Trimming took 8 bases from V and 0 from J, leaving 14 bases between them. The CDR3: CASLTPGFSGNTIYF. CDR3 coding DNA: TGCGCCAGCCTTACTCCGGGATTCTCTGGAAACACCATATATTTT.

This chain uses TRBV5-6 with TRBJ2-5; TRBD2 agrees at 7 bases. The CDR3 totals 13 residues. Germline loops: CDR1 SGHDT, CDR2 YYEEEE. V was pared by 4 bases and J by 4 bases, with 4 bases of the junction left unmatched. The DNA of the CDR3 is TGTGCCAGCAGCCAAGGGACTACAGAGACCCAGTACTTC. Its translation: CASSQGTTETQYF.

The chain is built from TRBV30 and TRBJ1-6, with D possibly being TRBD1 (5 bases). This CDR3 has 15 residues. CDR1 is GTSNPN, CDR2 SVGIG, per germline (reference sequence). V was shortened by 4 bases and J by 8 bases, with 18 bases between the two germline ends. This CDR3 is CAWTKKARGHSPLHF. The CDR3 DNA sequence: TGTGCCTGGACCAAAAAGGCAAGGGGCCATTCACCCCTCCACTTT. The whole variable domain, remainder taken from reference TRBV30 and TRBJ1-6, is SQTIHQWPATLVQPVGSPLSLECTVEGTSNPNLYWYRQAAGRGLQLLFYSVGIGQISSEVPQNLSASRPQDRQFILSSKKLLLSDSGFYLCAWTKKARGHSPLHFGNGTRLTVT.

The CDR3 nucleotides are TGTGCCAGTACCCGCCGGGACACAGCCACAGATACGCAGTATTTT. Its translation: CASTRRDTATDTQYF. The V call is TRBV19, the J call TRBJ2-3; tentatively, D is TRBD1 (6 bases). The V end was cut by 7 bases, the J end by 2 bases, with 16 bases between. The germline V gene encodes CDR1 LNHDA and CDR2 SQIVND (reference sequence). The CDR3 is 15 residues long.